This T cell receptor beta chain came from a study of T cells in Graves' hyperthyroidism and ophthalmopathy (dated by TCRdb to between 2018 and 2021). Notes on the research overall: Peripheral blood was sampled at the time of initial diagnosis, prior to any treatment. The 100 or so discovery patients were divided at random into training and test sets in a 7:3 ratio. In addition, the study compared T-cell repertoires in thyroid tissue and in blood from five or six Graves' hyperthyroidism patients. According to the paper, TCR Vbeta CDR3 sequencing was carried out on over 130 peripheral blood samples, which came from about 45 ophthalmopathy, fewer than 80 hyperthyroidism and approximately 17 progressor patients. To identify distinguishing TCR V-J signatures, a discovery cohort of around 100 patients was used, comprising approximately 40 with Graves' ophthalmopathy and about 59 with stable Graves' hyperthyroidism. Prospective prediction of ophthalmopathy was tested in an independent validation cohort of 18 to 20 hyperthyroidism patients and 15 to 17 patients who later progressed to ophthalmopathy. Following sampling, methimazole starting at 30 mg daily was given to hyperthyroidism patients, and high-dose intravenous methylprednisolone was given to ophthalmopathy patients. The paper's findings and limits, for the study overall: In cross-validation, a model built on a 13 V-J signature told ophthalmopathy apart from stable hyperthyroidism with approximately 90% sensitivity and about 81% specificity, and in testing the same model reached 80%/75%. In validation, progression to ophthalmopathy was predicted by the model with 55% to 71% sensitivity and just over 72% specificity, a median of approximately 6.5 months before onset. Most expanded thyroid clonotypes (frequency above 0.001) were also detected in blood, a finding suggesting that blood repertoires may reflect thyroid immune responses. No statistical method was used to set the sample size in advance, and investigators knew the group allocation.

Stable Graves' hyperthyroidism was defined as the absence of progression to ophthalmopathy over 18 months of follow-up. Hyperthyroidism patients were newly diagnosed, had a disease duration of under 2 months, and were aged 18 to 65 years. Exclusion was applied to patients with uncontrolled infections, other autoimmune diseases, pregnancy or lactation. Diagnoses were established on the basis of clinical symptoms, serum thyroxine and TRAb, thyroid ultrasound, and orbital computed tomography. Ficoll-Paque density gradient centrifugation was used to isolate PBMCs from around 10 ml of fresh peripheral blood. Trizol reagent was used to extract total RNA, and RNA quality was then checked on an Agilent 2100 Bioanalyzer. The CDR3 spans 13 residues, from the cysteine through the phenylalanine. Just the 39-base CDR3 DNA is kept, in frame starting at base 1. V was cut back by 10 bases and J by 5 bases, leaving a gap of 16 bases between them.

This clonotype appeared many times. No antigen is known for it. No quality values exist for individual bases; no much larger clone is one base distant. The TCR beta CDR3 regions were amplified from RNA transcripts. A first-round RT-PCR of the TCR CDR3 used the HTBI primer set with the Qiagen OneStep RT-PCR kit. Libraries were constructed in a second round of multiplex PCR, after which size selection and purification were performed. Sequencing of the libraries was done on an Illumina HiSeq2000 using paired-end 100 bp reads. For the original study's pipeline: SOAPnuke was used to process the raw data, removing reads that contained adapters or uncalled bases, had a mean Phred below 15, or lacked an exact match to the constant primer or identifier. COPE v1.2.5 was used to merge high-quality paired reads, and clonotypes were defined as unique nucleotide sequences. Clonotypes were aligned to IMGT TRBV, TRBD and TRBJ reference segments using MiTCR v1.1. The analysis was restricted to V-J combinations with a frequency above 0.0001, which together covered just over 99% of the repertoires. The TCS score was defined as the ratio of F50 (clonal expansion) to E x V (chaos), calculated using BLOSUM62-based TCRdist between CDR3 peptides within each V-J. Welch's t-statistics and random forest reduced around 520 V-J features to 13, which were used in a naive Bayes classifier (R e1071). The public reads were reanalyzed by TCRdb: fastp trimming at Q25, MiXCR alignment, in-frame beta chains only. Every entry covers one CDR3 protein and lists the most common genes and DNA from its rows. The V and J calls shown here were made by TCRdb, not taken from the authors' results. In all, the sample holds around 420,000 distinct CDR3 sequences, and around 16% of those were seen once. Roughly an eighth of the sample comes from the top ten.

The chain uses TRBV12-3 or TRBV12-4 and TRBJ2-3, with no confidently assigned D gene. This TCR was recovered from a woman aged 18-29 years with Graves' hyperthyroidism. The sample taken for sequencing was blood. The CDR3 reads CATSLRVQDTQYF. The DNA sequence reads TGTGCCACCTCTTTACGGGTTCAAGATACGCAGTATTTT.